This passage covers 6 T cell receptor beta chains from one sample sequenced in a study of blood T cells in healthy people across ages. Using a J-beta primer mix together with a sample-barcoded 5' primer, a second PCR was run for 7 to 11 cycles. TCRdb processed the 5' RACE reads anew with MiXCR; each CDR3 protein has one entry. Among around 1,500,000 distinct CDR3 sequences listed, approximately 28% were seen once. Sequencing input: blood. The origin of the receptors is a woman aged 25 to 39 in good health.

The CDR3 DNA reads as TGTGCCAGCAGCGGAACCTTCTACGAGCAGTACTTC. Protein: CASSGTFYEQYF. This rearrangement joins TRBV7-2 to TRBJ2-7, with no clear D. Germline V gives CDR1 SGHTA, CDR2 FQGNSA. CDR3 length: 12 residues. Trimming cost V 5 bases and J 3 bases, with 8 bases left between them. Drawing the rest from reference TRBV7-2 and TRBJ2-7, the complete variable domain is GAGVSQSPSNKVTEKGKDVELRCDPISGHTALYWYRQSLGQGLEFLIYFQGNSAPDKSGLPSDRFSAERTGGSVSTLTIQRTQQEDSAVYLCASSGTFYEQYFGPGTRLTVT.

This chain joins TRBV7-2 and TRBJ2-5, with D perhaps TRBD1 or TRBD2 (5 bases each). The V and J ends lost 5 bases and 5 bases respectively, with 21 bases between them. The V gene's germline CDR1 is SGHTA and CDR2 FQGNSA. The CDR3 extends over 16 amino acids. The CDR3 DNA reads TGTGCCAGCAGCCCCCGTGGGACGTATAATATTGAGACCCAGTACTTC. Translated: CASSPRGTYNIETQYF.

This clonotype was seen more than once but under ten times. CDR3 region: CASSFRGSGTEAFF. CDR3 nucleotide sequence: TGTGCCAGCAGTTTTCGGGGAAGTGGCACTGAAGCTTTCTTT. J is TRBJ1-1 and V is TRBV12-3 or TRBV12-4, with no clear D. Trimming shortened V by 3 bases and J by 4 bases, and 12 bases separated the two germline ends. The length of the CDR3 is 14 residues.

This clonotype was seen more than once but under ten times. The rearrangement uses TRBV27 and TRBJ1-1, with TRBD1 matching 7 bases. V was pared by 2 bases and J by 10 bases, with 7 bases of the junction left unmatched. CDR3 size: 13 residues. Germline lookup yields CDR1 MNHEY and CDR2 SMNVEV (reference sequence). The CDR3 loop is CASSLRSGQPAFF. For the CDR3, the DNA is TGTGCCAGCAGTTTAAGATCGGGACAGCCAGCTTTCTTT.

The J gene is TRBJ2-1, the V gene TRBV4-3, with 11 bases identical to TRBD2. CDR1 and CDR2 from the germline V gene are LGHNA and YSLEER. There are 16 residues in the CDR3. Germline trimming cut 5 bases from V and 4 bases from J; bases unmatched to any gene: 7. CDR3 DNA: TGCGCCAGCAGCTCTCGACCTAGCGGGAGGTACAATGAGCAGTTCTTC. This gives the protein CASSSRPSGRYNEQFF.

This rearrangement joins TRBV12-3 or TRBV12-4 to TRBJ1-5, with D perhaps TRBD1 (5 bases). CDR3 length equals 12 residues. V gave up 3 bases and J gave up 5 bases, with 5 bases separating them. In DNA, the CDR3 is TGTGCCAGCAGTTTCAGGGATCAGCCCCAGCATTTT. This gives the protein CASSFRDQPQHF.